The sequence of this T cell receptor (beta chain) was determined in a study of T cell responses to AZD1222 COVID-19 vaccine. Study outcomes and limitations: Seropositive at baseline were only a handful of AZD1222 recipients. Clonal diversity was possibly underestimated; the donors were predominantly white British and more often female.

Germline V gene lookup returns CDR1 MGHRA and CDR2 YSYEKL. The V and J ends lost 1 base and 3 bases respectively, with 13 bases between them. This CDR3 comprises 15 residues. This clone was detected only once. Antigen specificity is unknown. Data came from immunoSEQ multiplex PCR; TCRdb stores just in-frame clones and leaves some out. Among 100,000 to 150,000 clones listed, around 85% were seen once. This TCR was recovered from an adult who received the AZD1222 COVID-19 vaccine. The sequencing used peripheral blood, collected 28 days after the second AZD1222 dose. The chain employs TRBV4-1 and TRBJ2-7, with D perhaps TRBD1 (6 bases). The chain's CDR3 is CASSQVVSDSYEQYF. CDR3 nucleotide sequence: TGCGCCAGCAGCCAAGTTGTGTCGGACAGCTACGAGCAGTACTTC.